This T cell receptor beta chain was recorded in a study of blood T cells in healthy people across ages. Every donor contributed 8 to 10 milliliters of peripheral blood by blood draw. A sample-barcoded 5' primer and a J-beta primer mix were used in a second PCR of roughly 7 to 12 cycles. TCRdb reanalysed the 5' RACE reads using MiXCR and keeps one entry per CDR3 protein. This table holds some 1.6 million distinct CDR3 sequences, almost 35% found once. The length of the CDR3 is 13 residues. Germline values: CDR1 KGHDR, CDR2 SFDVKD. V was cut by 7 bases and J by 0 bases, with 6 bases left in between. This TCR was sampled from a woman in her 30s in good health. The chain links TRBV24-1 to TRBJ1-5, with D unresolved. Sequencing was done on a sample of blood. This CDR3 reads CATSEDSNQPQHF. The CDR3 DNA reads TGTGCCACCAGCGAGGATAGCAATCAGCCCCAGCATTTT.